Following are 18 T cell receptor beta chains from one sample sequenced in a study of T cell responses to AZD1222 COVID-19 vaccine. This table comes from immunoSEQ multiplex PCR, and its TCRdb copy is limited to in-frame clones, with some not included. The sample includes over 50,000 clones, about four fifths seen only once; the top ten take 26%. Specimen: peripheral blood, collected 28 days after the second AZD1222 dose. The receptor set was obtained from an adult who received the AZD1222 COVID-19 vaccine.

This clone was recorded a few times. The chain uses TRBV4-1 and TRBJ2-2, with 10 positions matching TRBD2. The trim removed 6 bases at V and 0 bases at J, leaving 4 bases unmatched. Per the germline V gene, CDR1 is MGHRA and CDR2 is YSYEKL. The CDR3 runs 16 residues. The CDR3 sequence is CASSHTSGANTGELFF. CDR3 DNA sequence: TGCGCCAGCAGTCATACTAGCGGGGCGAACACCGGGGAGCTGTTTTTT.

The chain links TRBV9 to TRBJ2-7; TRBD2 might be the D (7 bases). Germline lookup yields CDR1 SGDLS and CDR2 YYNGEE. Trimming stripped 0 bases from V and 6 bases from J, with 13 bases between. The CDR3 length is 14 residues. The CDR3 DNA sequence: TGTGCCAGCAGCGTAGAGGGAGGGGGTCGCGAGCAGTACTTC. It specifies CASSVEGGGREQYF.

The V and J genes are TRBV27 and TRBJ2-6; D is uncertain. Germline assignment: CDR1 MNHEY and CDR2 SMNVEV (reference sequence). The CDR3 covers 15 residues. V lost 8 bases to trimming and J lost 0 bases, with 11 bases between them. The CDR3 DNA is TGTGCCAGCGGGTACCCCACCTCTGGGGCCAACGTCCTGACTTTC. It translates to CASGYPTSGANVLTF. Filled out from reference TRBV27 and TRBJ2-6, the complete variable domain reads EAQVTQNPRYLITVTGKKLTVTCSQNMNHEYMSWYRQDPGLGLRQIYYSMNVEVTDKGDVPEGYKVSRKEKRNFPLILESPSPNQTSLYFCASGYPTSGANVLTFGAGSRLTVL.

V and J are TRBV6-2 or TRBV6-3 and TRBJ2-7, with TRBD2 matching over 15 bases. Germline values: CDR1 MNHEY, CDR2 SVGEGT. There are 15 residues in the CDR3. J lost 3 bases, V lost 6 bases, and 3 bases had no gene match. The CDR3 loop reads CASSRGLAGGYEQYF. CDR3 in DNA: TGTGCCAGCAGCAGGGGACTAGCGGGGGGCTACGAGCAGTACTTC.

The gene calls are TRBV7-9 and TRBJ2-1; a weak D match, TRBD1 (6 bases). This CDR3 is built from 16 residues. Germline CDR1 reads SEHNR; CDR2 reads FQNEAQ (reference sequence). Trimming took off 5 bases at V and 4 bases at J, with 18 bases between the two ends. The CDR3: CASSRVGDTQYNEQFF. In DNA form, the CDR3 reads TGTGCCAGCAGCCGGGTAGGGGACACACAATACAATGAGCAGTTCTTC.

This chain connects TRBV28 to TRBJ1-4; D remains ambiguous. V was cut by 2 bases and J by 3 bases, with 10 bases left in between. Per germline, CDR1 MDHEN and CDR2 SYDVKM. The CDR3 extends over 15 amino acids. CDR3 sequence (DNA): TGTGCCAGCAGTTTACCGACTGGACCTAATGAAAAACTGTTTTTT. Translated, it gives CASSLPTGPNEKLFF.

There are a few counts of this clone. The rearrangement uses TRBV28 and TRBJ1-4; D is undetermined. Germline CDR1 reads MDHEN; CDR2 reads SYDVKM. The CDR3 spans 15 residues. V lost 2 bases to trimming and J lost 3 bases, with 10 bases between them. The DNA of the CDR3 is TGTGCCAGCAGTTTAGACCAACCTTCTAATGAAAAACTGTTTTTT. Protein sequence: CASSLDQPSNEKLFF.

The rearrangement links TRBV29-1 to TRBJ2-1, with 13 nucleotides matching TRBD2. CDR1 and CDR2 from the germline V gene are SQVTM and ANQGSEA. CDR3 length: 14 residues. V trimming: 7 bases; J trimming: 6 bases; junction bases outside the gene matches: 6. CDR3 bases: TGCAGCGCCAGACTAGCGGGAGGTTTCAATGAGCAGTTCTTC. It is translated as CSARLAGGFNEQFF.

The chain joins TRBV10-3 to TRBJ1-2; D gene uncertain. The CDR3 is 17 amino acids. V was clipped by 6 bases and J by 3 bases, with 23 bases between them. Germline CDR1 ENHRY, CDR2 SYGVKD. CDR3: CAIRASEEPVWDYGYTF. Here the CDR3 DNA reads TGTGCCATCAGGGCGAGCGAGGAGCCGGTTTGGGACTATGGCTACACCTTC.

The CDR3 sequence is CSVARTGVQETQYF. The CDR3 DNA reads as TGCAGCGTTGCTAGGACAGGGGTCCAAGAGACCCAGTACTTC. The rearrangement links TRBV29-1 to TRBJ2-5; TRBD1 agrees at 9 bases. Germline lookup yields CDR1 SQVTM and CDR2 ANQGSEA. Germline trimming cut 4 bases from V and 1 base from J; bases unmatched to any gene: 4. This CDR3 has 14 amino acids.

This clone turned up a few times. The V call is TRBV7-9, the J call TRBJ2-7; D is possibly TRBD1 or TRBD2 (5 bases each). Germline CDR1 SEHNR, CDR2 FQNEAQ (reference sequence). The CDR3 is made up of 15 amino acids. Trimming left V 3 bases short and J 5 bases short, with 17 bases between. CDR3 DNA: TGTGCCAGCAGCTTTTACGGGACCGAGGAGCACGAGCAGTACTTC. Translated: CASSFYGTEEHEQYF. The whole variable domain, remainder taken from reference TRBV7-9 and TRBJ2-7, is DTGVSQNPRHKITKRGQNVTFRCDPISEHNRLYWYRQTLGQGPEFLTYFQNEAQLEKSRLLSDRFSAERPKGSFSTLEIQRTEQGDSAMYLCASSFYGTEEHEQYFGPGTRLTVT.

V is TRBV5-4 and J is TRBJ2-5; no clear D gene. Germline V gene data show CDR1 as SGHNT and CDR2 as YYREEE (reference sequence). The CDR3 covers 13 residues. Trimming took off 4 bases at V and 5 bases at J, with 12 bases between the two ends. CDR3 residues: CASSLRVRETQYF. For the CDR3, the DNA is TGTGCCAGCAGCCTACGGGTTCGGGAGACCCAGTACTTC.

This chain joins TRBV5-1 and TRBJ2-3, with 9 bases lining up with TRBD1. The germline gives CDR1 SGHRS, CDR2 YFSETQ. This CDR3 region has 15 residues. V shed 2 bases and J 4 bases; nucleotides not matched to a gene: 5. CDR3 DNA: TGCGCCAGCAGCTTCGGACAGGGGTGGGCAGATACGCAGTATTTT. This translates into CASSFGQGWADTQYF.

The chain employs TRBV19 and TRBJ2-7, with 7 positions matching TRBD2. Germline CDR1 is LNHDA and CDR2 is SQIVND (reference sequence). The CDR3 has 13 residues. V lost 5 bases to trimming and J lost 4 bases; unmatched junction nucleotides: 5. This chain's CDR3 is CASSWGGRYEQYF. The CDR3 DNA follows: TGTGCCAGTAGTTGGGGGGGAAGGTACGAGCAGTACTTC.

The chain couples TRBV28 to TRBJ2-7; D is ambiguous. This CDR3 has 16 amino acids. Germline values: CDR1 MDHEN, CDR2 SYDVKM. The V end lost 5 bases, the J end lost 0 bases, and 17 bases lay between the germline ends. The CDR3 nucleotides are TGTGCCAGCAGTCGCCCCTGGGCAGCCAGCTCCTACGAGCAGTACTTC. Translating it yields CASSRPWAASSYEQYF.

The chain carries TRBV6-6 and TRBJ2-1, with 7 bases lining up with TRBD2. Germline lookup yields CDR1 MNHNY and CDR2 SVGAGI (reference sequence). This CDR3 has 15 residues. The V and J ends lost 0 bases and 8 bases, in that order; junction bases with no gene match: 7. CDR3 residues: CASSYSGGGPDEQFF. In DNA form, the CDR3 reads TGTGCCAGCAGTTACTCGGGGGGAGGGCCCGATGAGCAGTTCTTC.

In this sample, this clone turned up once. Here the CDR3 reads CASSPRANPSKNIQYF. CDR3 nucleotide sequence: TGTGCCAGCTCCCCTCGAGCTAACCCAAGCAAAAACATTCAGTACTTC. The gene calls are TRBV18 and TRBJ2-4; no reliable D call. CDR1 is KGHSH and CDR2 is LQKENI in the germline V gene. CDR3 length: 16 residues. Trimming cost V 6 bases and J 3 bases, with 18 bases left between them.

The rearrangement links TRBV19 to TRBJ2-7; 7 bases map to TRBD2. CDR3 length: 16 residues. J gave up 1 base and V 4 bases, and 10 bases lay outside the gene matches. Germline lookup yields CDR1 LNHDA and CDR2 SQIVND (reference sequence). The CDR3 here is CASSKNARGGSYEQYF. The CDR3 DNA is TGTGCCAGTAGTAAAAACGCAAGGGGAGGGTCCTACGAGCAGTACTTC.